This T cell receptor beta chain was identified during a study of CD8+CD57+ T cells in acquired aplastic anemia. Study context: CD4+ and CD8+ cells, once sorted, gave DNA averaging roughly 3.2 ug. Study results and caveats: A set of twenty-nine CD8+ CDR3 sequences was shared between patients and controls, and these sequences appeared highly expressed in patients. Patients versus controls showed no significant CD8+ Simpson's diversity difference.

Genomic DNA, serving as template, underwent TCR beta VDJ and CDR3 profiling. TCRdb redid the calling of the reads with MiXCR, one entry per CDR3 protein. This sample has hundreds of thousands of distinct CDR3 sequences; roughly half occur once, and the top ten carry 8%. Trimming cost V 5 bases and J 10 bases, with 14 bases left between them. This CDR3 is built from 12 residues. The germline CDR1 and CDR2 sequences are SEHNR and FQNEAQ (reference sequence). Comments on this clonotype: Its antigen is still unknown.

Sequences were obtained from sorted CD4+, CD8+, or CD8+CD57+ T cells (not recorded which) from PBMCs. This TCR came from a human donor with severe aplastic anemia or a healthy control (not recorded which). This chain uses TRBV7-9 with TRBJ2-5; the D is unclear. CDR3 bases: TGTGCCAGCAGCGCCACCATGTACGACCAGTACTTC. It codes for CASSATMYDQYF.